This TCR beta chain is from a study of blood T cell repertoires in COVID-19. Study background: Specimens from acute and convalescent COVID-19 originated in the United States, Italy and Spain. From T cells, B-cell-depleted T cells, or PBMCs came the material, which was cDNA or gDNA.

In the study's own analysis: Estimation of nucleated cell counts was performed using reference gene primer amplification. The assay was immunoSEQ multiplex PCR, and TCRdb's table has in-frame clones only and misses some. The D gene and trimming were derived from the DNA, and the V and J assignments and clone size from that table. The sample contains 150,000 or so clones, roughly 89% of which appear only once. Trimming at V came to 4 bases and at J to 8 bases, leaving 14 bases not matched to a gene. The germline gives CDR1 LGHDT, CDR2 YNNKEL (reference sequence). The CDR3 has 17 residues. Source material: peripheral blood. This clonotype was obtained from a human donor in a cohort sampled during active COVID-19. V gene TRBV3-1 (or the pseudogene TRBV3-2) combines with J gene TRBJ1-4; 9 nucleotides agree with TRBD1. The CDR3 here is CASSLKWPGQGGEKLFF. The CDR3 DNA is TGTGCCAGCAGCCTAAAATGGCCGGGACAGGGAGGCGAAAAACTGTTTTTT.